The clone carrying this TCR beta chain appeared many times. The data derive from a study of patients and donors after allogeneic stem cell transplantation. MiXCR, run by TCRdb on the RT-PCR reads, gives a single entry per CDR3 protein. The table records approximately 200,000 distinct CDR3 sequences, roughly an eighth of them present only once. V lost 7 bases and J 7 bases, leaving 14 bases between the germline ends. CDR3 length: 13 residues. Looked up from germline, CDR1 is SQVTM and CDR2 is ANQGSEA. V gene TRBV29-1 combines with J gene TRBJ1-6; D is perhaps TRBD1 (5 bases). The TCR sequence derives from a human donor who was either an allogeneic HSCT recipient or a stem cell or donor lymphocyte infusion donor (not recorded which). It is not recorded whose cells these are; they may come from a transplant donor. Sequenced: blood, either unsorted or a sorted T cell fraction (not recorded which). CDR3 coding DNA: TGCAGCGCCAAGGTGGGGGACAATTCACCCCTCCACTTT. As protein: CSAKVGDNSPLHF.